The 9 T cell receptor beta chains given below trace back to one sample, sequenced in a study of T cell changes during pregnancy in multiple sclerosis. Repertoires were generated with immunoSEQ multiplex PCR, while TCRdb's copy carries only in-frame clones and drops some. Seen here are 50,000 to 75,000 clones, 75% to 95% observed once, and the top ten hold roughly 1.3%. The source material was peripheral blood, sampled after pregnancy. The receptors derive from a female donor in good health, enrolled as a control in a pregnancy study.

This clone was detected a few times. This chain joins TRBV18 and TRBJ1-1; 8 bases agree with TRBD1. In germline, CDR1 is KGHSH, CDR2 LQKENI. The CDR3 runs to 15 residues. The J segment lost 4 bases and the V segment lost 3 bases, leaving 7 bases of the junction unmatched. The CDR3 is CASSPQGASGTEAFF. CDR3 DNA sequence: TGTGCCAGCTCACCCCAGGGGGCGTCGGGCACTGAAGCTTTCTTT.

V and J are TRBV19 and TRBJ1-1; unclear D gene. The CDR3 runs 14 residues. Germline V lookup: CDR1 LNHDA, CDR2 SQIVND (reference sequence). V lost 2 bases to trimming and J lost 1 base, with 8 bases between them. CDR3: CASSILGPNTEAFF. The CDR3 bases are TGTGCCAGTAGTATATTGGGCCCGAACACTGAAGCTTTCTTT. Full variable domain (missing parts from reference TRBV19 and TRBJ1-1): DGGITQSPKYLFRKEGQNVTLSCEQNLNHDAMYWYRQDPGQGLRLIYYSQIVNDFQKGDIAEGYSVSREKKESFPLTVTSAQKNPTAFYLCASSILGPNTEAFFGQGTRLTVV.

The chain links TRBV7-2 to TRBJ1-2; D perhaps matches TRBD1 (5 bases). The length of the CDR3 is 16 residues. Trimming removed 2 bases from V and 7 bases from J, with 20 bases in between. The germline V gene encodes CDR1 SGHTA and CDR2 FQGNSA. The CDR3 sequence is CASSLSGIQGRGGYTF. CDR3 bases: TGTGCCAGCAGCTTAAGCGGGATTCAGGGTCGCGGTGGCTACACCTTC.

The CDR3: CASTGTGGYGYTF. CDR3 DNA sequence: TGTGCCAGCACTGGGACAGGGGGCTATGGCTACACCTTC. The chain employs TRBV9 and TRBJ1-2; 11 bases are a match to TRBD1. Trimming cost V 6 bases and J 4 bases; bases outside gene matches: 2. The germline gives CDR1 SGDLS, CDR2 YYNGEE. The CDR3 totals 13 residues.

The chain couples TRBV2 to TRBJ1-1; 7 bases are shared with TRBD1. The V gene end was trimmed by 10 bases and the J gene end by 0 bases; junction bases not matched to a gene: 14. The CDR3 extends over 16 amino acids. CDR1 is SNHLY, CDR2 FYNNEI, per germline. CDR3 loop: CATYPGTVFMNTEAFF. The DNA for the CDR3 is TGTGCCACCTACCCCGGGACAGTTTTCATGAACACTGAAGCTTTCTTT.

The chain is built from TRBV19 and TRBJ2-7; TRBD1 agrees at 7 bases. The V gene end was trimmed by 8 bases and the J gene end by 4 bases; junction bases not matched to a gene: 8. This CDR3 spans 13 amino acids. Germline values: CDR1 LNHDA, CDR2 SQIVND (reference sequence). CDR3 protein: CASRDSDLYEQYF. CDR3 coding DNA: TGTGCCAGTCGGGACAGCGATTTGTACGAGCAGTACTTC.

This chain links TRBV11-3 with TRBJ1-2, with TRBD1 identical over 8 bases. V was pared by 1 base and J by 10 bases, with 17 bases of the junction left unmatched. Germline CDR1 SGHNT, CDR2 YENEEA. The CDR3 length is 17 residues. CDR3: CASSLGTGKSASLSYTF. CDR3 coding DNA: TGTGCCAGCAGCTTAGGGACAGGGAAGTCTGCCTCTCTGTCCTACACCTTC.

The rearrangement links TRBV9 to TRBJ2-7; 9 bases are a match to TRBD1. Trimming cost V 3 bases and J 0 bases; bases outside gene matches: 7. The CDR3 is made up of 16 amino acids. Germline CDR1 SGDLS, CDR2 YYNGEE. The CDR3 is CASSGSSGQGSYEQYF. CDR3 coding DNA: TGTGCCAGCAGCGGATCATCGGGACAGGGCTCCTACGAGCAGTACTTC.

V usage is TRBV4-2 and J usage is TRBJ2-1, with 11 bases aligning to TRBD2. Germline V gene sequence: CDR1 LGHNA, CDR2 YNFKEQ. The CDR3 length is 15 residues. The trim removed 0 bases at V and 8 bases at J, leaving 3 bases unmatched. The CDR3 here is CASSQEVAGGDEQFF. The CDR3 nucleotides read TGTGCCAGCAGCCAAGAAGTAGCGGGGGGGGATGAGCAGTTCTTC.